This entry lists 18 T cell receptor beta chains sequenced from one sample in a study of blood T cell repertoires in COVID-19. Generated by immunoSEQ multiplex PCR, the TCRdb table keeps only in-frame clones and is missing some. The top ten clones hold 2.1% of a sample with hundreds of thousands of clones, about 88% of them seen once. Sequencing was performed on peripheral blood. These receptor sequences come from a woman in her forties who had recovered from COVID-19.

The J gene is TRBJ2-2, the V gene TRBV6-4; TRBD1 agrees at 7 bases. Germline CDR1 MRHNA, CDR2 SNTAGT. CDR3 length: 19 amino acids. V dropped 5 bases and J dropped 5; count of bases not matched to a gene: 20. The CDR3 nucleotides are TGTGCCAGCAGTAGGACAGGTGCTACGACCCCCGAGGGGACCGGGGAGCTGTTTTTT. Translation gives CASSRTGATTPEGTGELFF.

V gene TRBV5-4 combines with J gene TRBJ1-4, with 9 bases matching TRBD1. Germline CDR1 and CDR2: SGHNT and YYREEE (reference sequence). The CDR3 is 16 amino acids. V trimming: 1 base; J trimming: 3 bases; junction bases outside the gene matches: 4. DNA of the CDR3: TGTGCCAGCAGCTTGTGGGGACAGGGACCTAATGAAAAACTGTTTTTT. The encoded protein is CASSLWGQGPNEKLFF.

The chain joins TRBV27 to TRBJ1-5, with 8 positions matching TRBD1. J gave up 7 bases and V 6 bases, and 11 bases lay outside the gene matches. The CDR3 covers 15 residues. The germline gives CDR1 MNHEY, CDR2 SMNVEV (reference sequence). CDR3 nucleotide sequence: TGTGCCAGCAGCCTTGGGACAGGAGCGGGGCAGCCCCAGCATTTT. Translating gives CASSLGTGAGQPQHF.

The chain is built from TRBV6-2 or TRBV6-3 and TRBJ2-7; TRBD1 aligns across 7 bases. The V gene end was trimmed by 5 bases and the J gene end by 1 base; junction bases not matched to a gene: 5. CDR1 is MNHEY and CDR2 is SVGEGT in the germline V gene. CDR3 length equals 14 residues. The CDR3 protein is CASSGTDASYEQYF. The DNA for the CDR3 is TGTGCCAGCAGTGGGACAGATGCATCCTACGAGCAGTACTTC.

The chain is built from TRBV7-9 and TRBJ1-6, with D possibly TRBD1 on 5 matching bases. This CDR3 spans 14 amino acids. The V gene's germline CDR1 is SEHNR and CDR2 FQNEAQ (reference sequence). The V end lost 0 bases, the J end lost 7 bases, and 7 bases lay between the germline ends. CDR3 protein: CASSLAGANSPLHF. Written as DNA, the CDR3 is TGTGCCAGCAGCTTAGCAGGGGCCAATTCACCCCTCCACTTT.

J is TRBJ2-1 and V is TRBV19, with TRBD2 identical over 9 bases. The CDR3 loop spans 14 amino acids. CDR1 LNHDA and CDR2 SQIVND come from the germline V gene (reference sequence). The J segment lost 1 base and the V segment lost 11 bases, leaving 6 bases of the junction unmatched. In DNA form, the CDR3 reads TGTGCCTGTCAAGCGGGAGGTTCCTACAATGAGCAGTTCTTC. Amino acids: CACQAGGSYNEQFF.

The rearrangement joins TRBV9 to TRBJ2-1; D is unclear. Germline V CDR1 and CDR2: SGDLS, YYNGEE. V lost 7 bases and J 0 bases, leaving 8 bases between the germline ends. The CDR3 length is 13 residues. Here the CDR3 DNA reads TGTGCCAGCCGTACTAACTCCTACAATGAGCAGTTCTTC. This translates into CASRTNSYNEQFF.

This chain joins TRBV2 and TRBJ2-1; D possibly corresponds to TRBD2 (6 bases). The CDR3 is 16 amino acids. Germline CDR1 is SNHLY and CDR2 is FYNNEI. V shed 5 bases and J shed 1 base, with 15 bases lying between them. The CDR3 DNA sequence: TGTGCCAGCAGTCGGGCGGGGAGAGGGTCCTACAATGAGCAGTTCTTC. It codes for CASSRAGRGSYNEQFF.

The chain joins TRBV6-6 to TRBJ1-1, with a possible D match to TRBD1 (6 bases). V lost 3 bases, J lost 1 base, and 15 bases lay in between. The length of the CDR3 is 16 residues. Germline assignment: CDR1 MNHNY and CDR2 SVGAGI (reference sequence). In DNA form, the CDR3 reads TGTGCCAGCAGTTATCCTTGGGGGCAGAAGAACACTGAAGCTTTCTTT. Encoded protein: CASSYPWGQKNTEAFF.

This clone has a handful of counts. V gene TRBV30 combines with J gene TRBJ2-5, with 12 bases identical to TRBD2. The CDR3 sequence is 17 residues long. V shed 0 bases, J shed 3 bases, and the junction held 8 bases outside the gene matches. Germline CDR1 reads GTSNPN; CDR2 reads SVGIG (reference sequence). CDR3 protein: CAWSVNRPSGGEETQYF. CDR3 DNA: TGTGCCTGGAGTGTAAACAGACCTAGCGGGGGGGAAGAGACCCAGTACTTC.

This chain links TRBV27 with TRBJ2-5; D remains unclear. Deletions cut 5 bases from V and 0 bases from J, with 10 bases between. The V gene's germline CDR1 is MNHEY and CDR2 SMNVEV (reference sequence). The CDR3 loop spans 14 amino acids. Written as DNA, the CDR3 is TGTGCCAGCAGTATCTCCCAGTACCAAGAGACCCAGTACTTC. Translating gives CASSISQYQETQYF.

The chain recombines TRBV12-5 with TRBJ2-3, with 9 bases aligning to TRBD1. The CDR3 is made up of 15 amino acids. Germline CDR1 LGHNT, CDR2 FRNRAP. Germline trimming cut 1 base from V and 3 bases from J; bases unmatched to any gene: 2. The CDR3 loop is CASGLATGGTDTQYF. The CDR3 bases are TGTGCTAGTGGTTTGGCGACAGGGGGGACAGATACGCAGTATTTT. Full variable domain (outside the CDR3, taken from reference TRBV12-5 and TRBJ2-3): DARVTQTPRHKVTEMGQEVTMRCQPILGHNTVFWYRQTMMQGLELLAYFRNRAPLDDSGMPKDRFSAEMPDATLATLKIQPSEPRDSAVYFCASGLATGGTDTQYFGPGTRLTVL.

This chain uses TRBV6-5 with TRBJ2-7; 10 bases line up with TRBD2. The germline gives CDR1 MNHEY, CDR2 SVGAGI. The CDR3 has 15 residues. V dropped 7 bases and J dropped 6; count of bases not matched to a gene: 12. As DNA, the CDR3 is TGTGCCAGCAATTTGCTAGCGGGGGTGCGCGGCGAGCAGTACTTC. As protein: CASNLLAGVRGEQYF.

The rearrangement links TRBV2 to TRBJ2-2, with D perhaps matching TRBD2 (6 bases). CDR3 length: 14 residues. Germline V gene lookup returns CDR1 SNHLY and CDR2 FYNNEI. V was shortened by 6 bases and J by 9 bases, with 17 bases between the two germline ends. CDR3 DNA: TGTGCCAGCAGCCCCGGGGGTTCACTCCGGGAGCTGTTTTTT. It encodes CASSPGGSLRELFF.

The V and J genes are TRBV5-6 and TRBJ1-1; D is ambiguous. There are 13 residues in the CDR3. Germline assignment: CDR1 SGHDT and CDR2 YYEEEE. Between the trimmed V and J ends, which lost 1 base and 0 bases, there was a span of 4 bases. Written as DNA, the CDR3 is TGTGCCAGCAGCTTGCGGGTGAACACTGAAGCTTTCTTT. Residues: CASSLRVNTEAFF.

The CDR3 DNA sequence: TGTGCCAGCAGCAGGGGACAGGGCTACTCCTACGAGCAGTACTTC. Encoded protein: CASSRGQGYSYEQYF. This chain joins TRBV5-8 and TRBJ2-7; 9 positions match TRBD1. The germline V gene encodes CDR1 SGHTS and CDR2 YDEGEE. The trim removed 4 bases at V and 0 bases at J, leaving 5 bases unmatched. This CDR3 spans 15 amino acids.

The J gene is TRBJ2-3, the V gene TRBV6-2 or TRBV6-3; 10 positions agree with TRBD2. Germline CDR1 reads MNHEY; CDR2 reads SVGEGT. This CDR3 has 19 residues. V shed 0 bases, J shed 0 bases, and the junction held 9 bases outside the gene matches. In DNA form, the CDR3 reads TGTGCCAGCAGTTACTCGATCCCGGCTAGCGGGGGTAGCACAGATACGCAGTATTTT. Amino acid sequence: CASSYSIPASGGSTDTQYF.

The chain employs TRBV5-1 and TRBJ1-2, with TRBD1 identical over 7 bases. The germline V gene encodes CDR1 SGHRS and CDR2 YFSETQ. This CDR3 is built from 13 residues. After removal of 5 bases from V and 6 bases from J, the junction contained 7 bases not matched to a gene. The CDR3 DNA is TGCGCCAGCAGGACAGGGCCGGGGGATGGCTACACCTTC. It yields the protein CASRTGPGDGYTF.